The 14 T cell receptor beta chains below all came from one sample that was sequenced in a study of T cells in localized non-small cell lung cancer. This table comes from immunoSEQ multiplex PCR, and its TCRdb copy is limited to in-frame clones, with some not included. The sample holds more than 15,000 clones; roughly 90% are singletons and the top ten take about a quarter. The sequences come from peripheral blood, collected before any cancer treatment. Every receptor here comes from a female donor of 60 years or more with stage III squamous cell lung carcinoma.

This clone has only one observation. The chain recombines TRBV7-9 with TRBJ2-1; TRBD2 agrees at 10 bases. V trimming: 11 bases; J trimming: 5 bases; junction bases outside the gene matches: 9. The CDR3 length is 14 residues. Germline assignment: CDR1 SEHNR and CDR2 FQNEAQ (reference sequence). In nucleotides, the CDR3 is TGTGCCGCGGGCCCGGGACTAGCGCACAATGAGCAGTTCTTC. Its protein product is CAAGPGLAHNEQFF.

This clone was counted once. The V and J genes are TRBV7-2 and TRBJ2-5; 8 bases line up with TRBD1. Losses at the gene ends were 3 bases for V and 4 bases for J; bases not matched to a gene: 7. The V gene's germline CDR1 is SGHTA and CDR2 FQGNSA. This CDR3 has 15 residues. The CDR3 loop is CASSFSRGHRETQYF. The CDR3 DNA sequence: TGTGCCAGCAGCTTCAGCAGGGGGCATCGAGAGACCCAGTACTTC.

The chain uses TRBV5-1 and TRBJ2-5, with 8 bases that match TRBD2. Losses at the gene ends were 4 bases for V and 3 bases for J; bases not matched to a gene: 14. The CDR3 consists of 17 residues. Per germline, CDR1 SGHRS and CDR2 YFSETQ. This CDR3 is CASSSPRFSGSEETQYF. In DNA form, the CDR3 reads TGCGCCAGCAGCAGCCCTAGATTCAGCGGGAGTGAAGAGACCCAGTACTTC.

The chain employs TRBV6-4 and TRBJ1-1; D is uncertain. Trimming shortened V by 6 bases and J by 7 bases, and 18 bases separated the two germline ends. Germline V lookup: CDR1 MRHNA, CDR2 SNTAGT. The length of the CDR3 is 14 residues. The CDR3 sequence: CASSPQTDRGEAFF. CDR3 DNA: TGTGCCAGCAGCCCCCAGACCGACCGCGGTGAAGCTTTCTTT.

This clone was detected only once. The CDR3 spells CASRRGAVEGYTF. CDR3 coding DNA: TGTGCCAGCAGGAGAGGGGCAGTTGAGGGCTACACCTTC. This chain links TRBV7-8 with TRBJ1-2, with a possible D match to TRBD1 (5 bases). V was clipped by 6 bases and J by 8 bases, with 16 bases between them. Germline lookup yields CDR1 SGHVS and CDR2 FQNEAQ. The CDR3 is made up of 13 amino acids.

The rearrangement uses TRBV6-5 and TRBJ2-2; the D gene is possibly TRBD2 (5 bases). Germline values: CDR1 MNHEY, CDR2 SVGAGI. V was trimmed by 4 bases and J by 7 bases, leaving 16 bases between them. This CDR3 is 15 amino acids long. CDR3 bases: TGTGCCAGCAGTTCCCATGCCACGGGGAACGGGGAGCTGTTTTTT. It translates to CASSSHATGNGELFF.

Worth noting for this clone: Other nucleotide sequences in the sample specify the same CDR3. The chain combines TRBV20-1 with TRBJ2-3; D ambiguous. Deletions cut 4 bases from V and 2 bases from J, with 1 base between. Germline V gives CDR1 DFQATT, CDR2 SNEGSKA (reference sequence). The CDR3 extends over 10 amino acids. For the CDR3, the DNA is TGCAGTGCTACCACAGATACGCAGTATTTT. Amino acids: CSATTDTQYF.

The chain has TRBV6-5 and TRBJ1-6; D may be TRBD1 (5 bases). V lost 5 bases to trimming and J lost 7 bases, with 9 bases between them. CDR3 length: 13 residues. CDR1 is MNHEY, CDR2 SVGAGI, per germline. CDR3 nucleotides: TGTGCCAGCAGTCAGGGAGGGAATTCACCCCTCCACTTT. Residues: CASSQGGNSPLHF.

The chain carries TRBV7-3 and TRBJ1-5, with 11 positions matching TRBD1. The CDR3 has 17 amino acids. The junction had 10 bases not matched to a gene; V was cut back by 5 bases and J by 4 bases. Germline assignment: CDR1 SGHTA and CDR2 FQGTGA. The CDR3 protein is CASSLGSGTGGNQPQHF. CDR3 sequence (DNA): TGTGCCAGCAGCCTAGGTTCCGGGACAGGGGGAAATCAGCCCCAGCATTTT.

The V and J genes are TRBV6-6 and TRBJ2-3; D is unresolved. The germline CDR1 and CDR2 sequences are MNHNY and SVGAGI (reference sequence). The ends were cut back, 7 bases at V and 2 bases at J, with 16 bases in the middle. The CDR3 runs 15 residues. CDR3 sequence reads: CASTVDFGLTDTQYF. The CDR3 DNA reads TGTGCCAGCACCGTTGATTTCGGGCTCACAGATACGCAGTATTTT.

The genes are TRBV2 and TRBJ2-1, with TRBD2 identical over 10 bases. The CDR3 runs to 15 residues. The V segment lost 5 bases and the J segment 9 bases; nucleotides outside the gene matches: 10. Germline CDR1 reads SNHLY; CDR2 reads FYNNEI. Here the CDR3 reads CASSLAGGWFLEQFF. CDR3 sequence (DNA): TGTGCCAGCAGTTTAGCGGGAGGTTGGTTCCTTGAGCAGTTCTTC.

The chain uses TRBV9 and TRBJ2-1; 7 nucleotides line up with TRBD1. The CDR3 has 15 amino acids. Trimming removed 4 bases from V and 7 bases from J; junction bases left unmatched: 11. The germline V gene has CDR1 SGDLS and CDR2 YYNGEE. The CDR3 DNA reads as TGTGCCAGCAGCAGACTTAGGGGGCCTGGAAATGAGCAGTTCTTC. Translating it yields CASSRLRGPGNEQFF.

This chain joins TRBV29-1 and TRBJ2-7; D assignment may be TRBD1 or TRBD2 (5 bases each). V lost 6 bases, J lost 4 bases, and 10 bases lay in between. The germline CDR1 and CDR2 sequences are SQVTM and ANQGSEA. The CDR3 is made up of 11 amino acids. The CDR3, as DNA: TGCAGCGTCATGGGGGAATACGAGCAGTACTTC. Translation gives CSVMGEYEQYF.

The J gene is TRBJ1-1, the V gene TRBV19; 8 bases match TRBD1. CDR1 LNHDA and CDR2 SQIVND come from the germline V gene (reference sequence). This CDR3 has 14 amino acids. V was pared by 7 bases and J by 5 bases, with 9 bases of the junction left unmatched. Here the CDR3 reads CASTLSTGATEAFF. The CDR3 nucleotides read TGTGCCAGTACTCTCTCGACAGGGGCTACTGAAGCTTTCTTT.